This record looks at one T cell receptor (beta chain) sequence and its context. This entry is derived from a study of blood T cells in healthy people across ages. A J-beta primer mix and a sample-barcoded 5' primer were used in a second PCR of about 7 to 12 cycles. TCRdb re-called the 5' RACE reads through MiXCR, storing one row per CDR3 protein. Of about 1 million distinct CDR3 sequences detected, almost 25% appear once; the ten largest clones hold about 0.69%. From germline, CDR1 is LGHNA and CDR2 YNFKEQ. V lost 0 bases and J 7 bases, leaving 13 bases between the germline ends. There are 15 residues in the CDR3. These data were likewise used in another study, on T cells of mothers and their children. That work contributes: The authors added sample barcodes and 2-4 random nucleotides using the M1S primer of the second PCR.

This chain connects TRBV4-2 to TRBJ1-5; D gene ambiguous. This clonotype originated in a girl aged 2 to 10 in good health. Sample: blood. CDR3 nucleotides: TGTGCCAGCAGCCAAGAGGTGGCCTGGCAGCAGCCCCAGCATTTT. Protein: CASSQEVAWQQPQHF.